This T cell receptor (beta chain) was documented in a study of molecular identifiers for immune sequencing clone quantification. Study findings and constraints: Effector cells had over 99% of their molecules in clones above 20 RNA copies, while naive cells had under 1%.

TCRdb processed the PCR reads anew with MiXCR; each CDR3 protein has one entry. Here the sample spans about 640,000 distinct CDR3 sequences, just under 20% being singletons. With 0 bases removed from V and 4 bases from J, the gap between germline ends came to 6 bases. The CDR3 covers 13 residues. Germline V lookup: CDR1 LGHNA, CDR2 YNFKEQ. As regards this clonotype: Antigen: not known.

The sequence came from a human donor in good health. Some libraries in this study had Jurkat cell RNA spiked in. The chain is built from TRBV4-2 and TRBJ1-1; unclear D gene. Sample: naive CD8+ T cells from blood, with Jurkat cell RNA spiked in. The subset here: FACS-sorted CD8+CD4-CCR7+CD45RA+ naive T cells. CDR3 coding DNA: TGTGCCAGCAGCCAAGAGCAGAGCACTGAAGCTTTCTTT. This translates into CASSQEQSTEAFF.